These 8 T cell receptor beta chains originate from one sample sequenced in a study of T cells of healthy individuals. MiXCR was run by TCRdb on the 5' RACE reads, yielding one entry per CDR3 protein. The sample lists 90,000 to 100,000 distinct CDR3 sequences; approximately 15% were seen once. The receptors were gathered from a human donor in good health.

This clonotype was observed a few times. The chain carries TRBV5-1 and TRBJ2-7, with D perhaps matching TRBD1 (5 bases). Trimming pared 1 base from V and 5 bases from J, leaving 10 bases between. Germline CDR1 and CDR2: SGHRS and YFSETQ. The CDR3 sequence is 13 residues long. CDR3 bases: TGCGCCAGCAGCTTGACAGGAAGCGACGAGCAGTACTTC. Protein product: CASSLTGSDEQYF.

This clonotype was detected a few times. The J gene is TRBJ2-3, the V gene TRBV29-1; 10 positions agree with TRBD2. Germline CDR1 SQVTM, CDR2 ANQGSEA. V trimming: 8 bases; J trimming: 4 bases; junction bases outside the gene matches: 9. The CDR3 is made up of 14 amino acids. CDR3 sequence: CSSKGTSAADTQYF. Here the CDR3 DNA reads TGCAGCTCGAAGGGGACTAGCGCCGCAGATACGCAGTATTTT.

The chain carries TRBV2 and TRBJ2-2; D uncertain. In germline, CDR1 is SNHLY, CDR2 FYNNEI. The CDR3 consists of 14 residues. Trimming pared 5 bases from V and 0 bases from J, leaving 7 bases between. The CDR3 coding sequence is TGTGCCAGCAGTCAATACGCGAACACCGGGGAGCTGTTTTTT. Its protein product is CASSQYANTGELFF.

This clonotype showed up many times. V and J are TRBV20-1 and TRBJ2-1, with 11 bases identical to TRBD2. Germline loops: CDR1 DFQATT, CDR2 SNEGSKA (reference sequence). V dropped 3 bases and J dropped 6; count of bases not matched to a gene: 7. The CDR3 covers 15 residues. The CDR3 sequence is CSARSPSGRSNEQFF. The CDR3 coding sequence is TGCAGTGCTAGGAGCCCTAGCGGGAGGTCCAATGAGCAGTTCTTC.

The chain has TRBV24-1 and TRBJ2-2, with D possibly being TRBD2 (5 bases). With 7 bases removed from V and 5 bases from J, the gap between germline ends came to 16 bases. The V gene's germline CDR1 is KGHDR and CDR2 SFDVKD. The CDR3 consists of 15 residues. The DNA of the CDR3 is TGTGCCACCAGCTCTACTAGAGCTGTAACCGGGGAGCTGTTTTTT. This gives the protein CATSSTRAVTGELFF.

This clonotype was seen only a few times. The J gene is TRBJ2-7, the V gene TRBV28; D unclear. The CDR3 totals 12 residues. Trimming pared 8 bases from V and 3 bases from J, leaving 11 bases between. Germline CDR1 is MDHEN and CDR2 is SYDVKM. CDR3 in amino acids: CASRGRHYEQYF. Here the CDR3 DNA reads TGTGCCAGCCGAGGACGGCACTACGAGCAGTACTTC.

In its sample, this clonotype was seen a few times. The chain links TRBV5-1 to TRBJ2-1; 7 bases line up with TRBD1. This CDR3 spans 15 amino acids. Germline V gene sequence: CDR1 SGHRS, CDR2 YFSETQ. J was trimmed by 1 base and V by 5 bases; bases with no gene match: 6. Here the CDR3 DNA reads TGCGCCAGCAGTAACCGGGACAGTTCCTACAATGAGCAGTTCTTC. This sequence encodes CASSNRDSSYNEQFF.

The V call is TRBV29-1, the J call TRBJ1-3, with 8 positions matching TRBD1. The CDR3 runs 15 residues. Trimming took 6 bases from V and 2 from J; bases not matched to a gene: 9. Germline CDR1 reads SQVTM; CDR2 reads ANQGSEA. CDR3 sequence: CSVAGGRGTGNTIYF. In nucleotides, the CDR3 is TGCAGCGTGGCAGGGGGCCGTGGGACTGGAAACACCATATATTTT.